Shown below are 25 T cell receptor beta chains from a single sample sequenced in a study of identical twins. TCRdb redid the calling of the 5' RACE reads with MiXCR, one entry per CDR3 protein. The sample holds 200,000 or so distinct CDR3 sequences, about 7.5% seen once. These data also featured in a second study, about yellow fever vaccine responses in identical twins.

Specimen: memory (CD45RO+) T cells sorted from blood. The receptors stem from a woman aged 18-29 years in good health.

This clonotype was seen at least ten times. V is TRBV5-1 and J is TRBJ2-3; no definite D call. Per the germline V gene, CDR1 is SGHRS and CDR2 is YFSETQ. CDR3 size: 15 residues. V shed 4 bases and J shed 1 base, with 13 bases lying between them. The CDR3 sequence is CASSQAARGTDTQYF. The CDR3 DNA follows: TGCGCCAGCAGCCAGGCGGCGCGAGGCACAGATACGCAGTATTTT.

The V call is TRBV5-1, the J call TRBJ2-2, with 9 nucleotides matching TRBD1. V trimming: 5 bases; J trimming: 4 bases; junction bases outside the gene matches: 9. The CDR3 length is 16 residues. Per the germline V gene, CDR1 is SGHRS and CDR2 is YFSETQ. CDR3 amino acids: CASSRTGTGSTGELFF. The DNA of the CDR3 is TGCGCCAGCAGTCGGACCGGGACAGGGAGCACCGGGGAGCTGTTTTTT.

This clonotype has ten or more counts. The chain joins TRBV20-1 to TRBJ2-5; D is tentatively TRBD1 or TRBD2 (5 bases each). The CDR3 extends over 12 amino acids. V lost 8 bases, J lost 5 bases, and 15 bases lay in between. CDR1 and CDR2 from the germline V gene are DFQATT and SNEGSKA (reference sequence). CDR3 sequence: CSPRDDRETQYF. The CDR3 region has the DNA TGCAGTCCACGGGACGATCGGGAGACCCAGTACTTC.

In its sample, this clonotype was seen many times. The chain recombines TRBV29-1 with TRBJ1-1; D is unclear. This CDR3 spans 12 amino acids. V was pared by 5 bases and J by 4 bases, with 11 bases between. Germline V gene lookup returns CDR1 SQVTM and CDR2 ANQGSEA. CDR3 protein: CSVHGRVTEAFF. The CDR3 region has the DNA TGCAGCGTTCATGGAAGGGTCACTGAAGCTTTCTTT. The full variable domain, in which reference TRBV29-1 and TRBJ1-1 provide the parts outside the CDR3, is SAVISQKPSRDICQRGTSLTIQCQVDSQVTMMFWYRQQPGQSLTLIATANQGSEATYESGFVIDKFPISRPNLTFSTLTVSNMSPEDSSIYLCSVHGRVTEAFFGQGTRLTVV.

This clonotype was observed many times. V usage is TRBV12-3 or TRBV12-4 and J usage is TRBJ2-2, with TRBD1 matching over 12 bases. J was trimmed by 5 bases and V by 7 bases; bases with no gene match: 8. The CDR3 is made up of 16 amino acids. As DNA, the CDR3 is TGTGCCAGCACTCGGTGGGACAGGGGGCGAACCGGGGAGCTGTTTTTT. It specifies CASTRWDRGRTGELFF.

V gene TRBV28 combines with J gene TRBJ2-7; TRBD2 might be the D (5 bases). The CDR3 has 12 amino acids. Germline CDR1 and CDR2: MDHEN and SYDVKM. V was cut by 4 bases and J by 6 bases, with 10 bases left in between. The CDR3 spells CASSSQRVEQYF. The CDR3 DNA is TGTGCCAGCAGTTCCCAGAGGGTCGAGCAGTACTTC.

This clonotype was recorded a few times. This rearrangement joins TRBV11-3 to TRBJ2-3; TRBD2 matches at 7 bases. Germline V gene data show CDR1 as SGHNT and CDR2 as YENEEA. Losses at the gene ends were 2 bases for V and 5 bases for J; bases not matched to a gene: 7. This CDR3 is built from 15 residues. The CDR3 nucleotides read TGTGCCAGCAGCTTACGCGGGGGAGTGAGAGATACGCAGTATTTT. Translation gives CASSLRGGVRDTQYF.

This clonotype was recorded a few times. V is TRBV7-2 and J is TRBJ2-7; 7 nucleotides match TRBD2. This CDR3 spans 14 amino acids. The junction had 6 bases not matched to a gene; V was cut back by 5 bases and J by 2 bases. Germline CDR1 reads SGHTA; CDR2 reads FQGNSA. The CDR3, as DNA: TGTGCCAGCAGCCGTTCCCTAGCGGCCTACGAGCAGTACTTC. It codes for CASSRSLAAYEQYF.

This chain links TRBV2 with TRBJ2-7; tentatively, D is TRBD1 (6 bases). V lost 5 bases and J lost 4, with 12 bases in between. Germline V gene data show CDR1 as SNHLY and CDR2 as FYNNEI. The CDR3 is 13 amino acids. CDR3 in amino acids: CASSIRTDYEQYF. DNA of the CDR3: TGTGCCAGCAGTATCCGGACAGATTACGAGCAGTACTTC.

With respect to this clonotype: This could be a read error, since a much larger clone is one nucleotide away. The chain's CDR3 is CATCDSTGTGTDTQYF. The CDR3 DNA reads as TGTGCCACCTGTGATTCGACCGGGACAGGCACAGATACGCAGTATTTT. V and J are TRBV24-1 and TRBJ2-3, with 7 bases fitting TRBD1. The CDR3 has 16 amino acids. Germline CDR1 and CDR2: KGHDR and SFDVKD.

The gene calls are TRBV6-2 or TRBV6-3 and TRBJ2-5; 8 bases fit TRBD1. V lost 7 bases and J lost 5; bases outside the gene matches: 15. Per the germline V gene, CDR1 is MNHEY and CDR2 is SVGEGT. The CDR3 runs 16 residues. CDR3 coding DNA: TGTGCCAGCACCTCAACCCGACAGGGGATTTCGGAGACCCAGTACTTC. As protein: CASTSTRQGISETQYF.

This clonotype has a handful of counts. V gene TRBV6-1 combines with J gene TRBJ2-3; tentatively, D is TRBD2 (6 bases). Germline CDR1 MNHNS, CDR2 SASEGT. Trimming took 6 bases from V and 3 from J, leaving 13 bases between them. The CDR3 loop spans 14 amino acids. The CDR3 spells CASSRGTPTDTQYF. The CDR3 region has the DNA TGTGCCAGCAGCCGAGGGACTCCGACAGATACGCAGTATTTT.

This sequence joins TRBV27 and TRBJ1-6; TRBD1 might be the D (5 bases). The CDR3 has 14 amino acids. Between the trimmed V and J ends, which lost 5 bases and 8 bases, there was a span of 13 bases. Germline-derived CDR1 and CDR2 are MNHEY and SMNVEV (reference sequence). This chain's CDR3 is CASSTRVTDSPLHF. The CDR3 coding sequence is TGTGCCAGCAGTACCAGGGTGACGGATTCACCCCTCCACTTT.

A few counts support this clonotype. The genes are TRBV6-1 and TRBJ2-7, with 7 bases fitting TRBD2. Germline assignment: CDR1 MNHNS and CDR2 SASEGT. CDR3 length: 14 amino acids. V lost 0 bases to trimming and J lost 3 bases; unmatched junction nucleotides: 2. The CDR3 DNA follows: TGTGCCAGCAGTGAAGCCGGCGGGGGCTACGAGCAGTACTTC. Protein: CASSEAGGGYEQYF.

CDR3 region: CASSPPGPGTDTQYF. CDR3 DNA sequence: TGTGCCAGCAGTCCTCCGGGGCCCGGCACAGATACGCAGTATTTT. The chain employs TRBV28 and TRBJ2-3; D may correspond to TRBD1 or TRBD2 (5 bases each). Trimming took 5 bases from V and 1 from J, leaving 13 bases between them. There are 15 residues in the CDR3. In germline, CDR1 is MDHEN, CDR2 SYDVKM.

This clonotype appeared a few times. The CDR3 loop reads CASSRTSGGNEQFF. CDR3 DNA sequence: TGCGCCAGCAGCAGGACTAGCGGGGGAAATGAGCAGTTCTTC. V usage is TRBV5-1 and J usage is TRBJ2-1, with 13 bases that match TRBD2. The V segment lost 4 bases and the J segment 7 bases; nucleotides outside the gene matches: 2. The CDR3 is made up of 14 amino acids. Germline values: CDR1 SGHRS, CDR2 YFSETQ.

The CDR3 nucleotides read TGTGCCACCAGCAGAGTGCCGGGGGGGGAGACCCAGTACTTC. Translation: CATSRVPGGETQYF. The chain joins TRBV15 to TRBJ2-5; 8 nucleotides agree with TRBD2. The CDR3 covers 14 residues. Germline CDR1 is LNHNV and CDR2 is YYDKDF (reference sequence). J was trimmed by 5 bases and V by 1 base; bases with no gene match: 3.

This clonotype occurred many times. The chain couples TRBV7-8 to TRBJ2-7, with 10 bases that match TRBD2. The germline CDR1 and CDR2 sequences are SGHVS and FQNEAQ. The CDR3 runs to 15 residues. V gave up 5 bases and J gave up 1 base; unmatched junction bases: 5. CDR3 sequence (DNA): TGTGCCAGCAGCCGTAGGACTAGCGGTTCCTACGAGCAGTACTTC. Its translation: CASSRRTSGSYEQYF.

This clonotype has a handful of counts. The chain employs TRBV9 and TRBJ2-3; 8 positions agree with TRBD2. This CDR3 region has 16 residues. J was trimmed by 2 bases and V by 5 bases; bases with no gene match: 10. CDR1 SGDLS and CDR2 YYNGEE come from the germline V gene. The chain's CDR3 is CASSDASGGVTDTQYF. The CDR3 DNA reads TGTGCCAGCAGTGATGCGTCGGGAGGGGTCACAGATACGCAGTATTTT.

The J gene is TRBJ1-2, the V gene TRBV7-9, with D unclear. The V and J ends lost 1 base and 6 bases respectively, with 9 bases between them. From germline, CDR1 is SEHNR and CDR2 FQNEAQ (reference sequence). CDR3 length equals 13 residues. The CDR3 DNA is TGTGCCAGCAGCTTAGGGCAGGCCGATGGCTACACCTTC. Its translation: CASSLGQADGYTF.

This clonotype was counted at least ten times. The chain carries TRBV20-1 and TRBJ2-1; no definite D call. The germline V gene encodes CDR1 DFQATT and CDR2 SNEGSKA (reference sequence). V was trimmed by 5 bases and J by 6 bases, leaving 20 bases between them. The CDR3 loop spans 15 amino acids. CDR3 nucleotides: TGCAGTGCTCCAAGCCCAGCCACCGGAGCCAATGAGCAGTTCTTC. Encoded protein: CSAPSPATGANEQFF.

This chain links TRBV20-1 with TRBJ2-1; 11 bases are a match to TRBD2. This CDR3 is built from 12 residues. The V gene's germline CDR1 is DFQATT and CDR2 SNEGSKA (reference sequence). CDR3: CSGTSGFNEQFF. The CDR3 DNA reads as TGCAGCGGGACTAGCGGATTTAATGAGCAGTTCTTC.

The chain couples TRBV2 to TRBJ1-2, with D hard to call. CDR1 is SNHLY, CDR2 FYNNEI, per germline. Trimming shortened V by 6 bases and J by 3 bases, and 20 bases separated the two germline ends. CDR3 length equals 16 residues. The CDR3 DNA reads as TGTGCCAGCAGGGGTCCGCTCGTCAGTGGTGACTATGGCTACACCTTC. Translated: CASRGPLVSGDYGYTF.

The table lists this clonotype with a few counts. The CDR3 region has the DNA TGTGCCAGCAGTGACATGGGTTTGGGCACAGATACGCAGTATTTT. It is translated as CASSDMGLGTDTQYF. This chain uses TRBV6-4 with TRBJ2-3; D not resolved. V was pared by 2 bases and J by 1 base, with 10 bases between. The germline V gene encodes CDR1 MRHNA and CDR2 SNTAGT. The CDR3 consists of 15 residues.

In this sample, this clonotype turned up a few times. V gene TRBV6-5 combines with J gene TRBJ2-3, with 7 bases aligning to TRBD2. The germline gives CDR1 MNHEY, CDR2 SVGAGI. The CDR3 length is 18 residues. J was trimmed by 6 bases and V by 0 bases; bases with no gene match: 15. This CDR3 is CASSYSISASGTLDTQYF. CDR3 coding DNA: TGTGCCAGCAGTTACTCGATCTCGGCTAGCGGTACCTTGGATACGCAGTATTTT.